This entry features one T cell receptor beta chain sequence. Antigen specificity is unknown. This specimen belongs to a study of shared clonotypes between healthy human individuals. All donors were Caucasian adults living in Nashville, Tennessee. With V trimmed by 6 bases and J by 4 bases, 8 bases remained unmatched. The CDR3 is 15 amino acids. Germline V gene data show CDR1 as MDHEN and CDR2 as SYDVKM. The repertoire was sequenced with immunoSEQ multiplex PCR; TCRdb's copy has only in-frame clones and lacks some. The data hold 730,000 or so clones, with about 78% observed a single time. Study conclusions and caveats: The four-donor shared clonotypes exceeded non-shared clonotypes in generation probability, with non-shared ones scoring lower.

The chain joins TRBV28 to TRBJ1-4, with 7 bases fitting TRBD1. Sample: memory CD4+ T cells sorted from blood. Subset meaning: CD45RA-negative fraction. The TCR comes from a woman in her 30s in good health. The CDR3 sequence: CASRSGGGGNEKLFF. The CDR3 DNA reads as TGTGCCAGCAGAAGCGGAGGGGGCGGTAATGAAAAACTGTTTTTT.